Described below is a single TCR beta chain sequence and its context. The sample comes from a study of blood T cell repertoires in COVID-19. Study information: Nucleic acid was either cDNA or gDNA, and it came from T cells, B-cell-depleted T cells, or PBMCs.

The length of the CDR3 is 15 residues. Germline lookup yields CDR1 SGHDT and CDR2 YYEEEE. Trimming took 4 bases from V and 2 from J, leaving 13 bases between them. The method was immunoSEQ multiplex PCR; TCRdb's version includes in-frame clones alone and lacks a portion of them. The data hold tens of thousands of clones, with roughly nine tenths observed a single time. The V and J genes are TRBV5-6 and TRBJ1-5, with TRBD1 as a possible D gene (6 bases). The sequencing input was peripheral blood. The TCR comes from a human donor with active COVID-19. The donor label of this sample is uncertain. CDR3 DNA: TGTGCCAGCAGCGGGGGGGGCCTGGGCAATCAGCCCCAGCATTTT. Its protein is CASSGGGLGNQPQHF.